These 21 T cell receptor beta chains were sequenced from one sample in a study of cytotoxic CD8 clonotypes in ibrutinib-treated CLL. The assay was immunoSEQ multiplex PCR, and TCRdb's table has in-frame clones only and misses some. In the table there are some 150,000 clones, 70% to 80% of which are singletons. The sequencing used PBMCs, collected after 12 months of ibrutinib treatment. Receptor source: a human donor with chronic lymphocytic leukemia.

This chain links TRBV7-9 with TRBJ2-1; D is perhaps TRBD2 (5 bases). CDR1 SEHNR and CDR2 FQNEAQ come from the germline V gene (reference sequence). The CDR3 is 15 residues long. Trimming removed 5 bases at V and 3 bases at J, with 14 bases between. For the CDR3, the DNA is TGTGCCAGCAGCCCGCCCGGGGTGGGCTACAATGAGCAGTTCTTC. It encodes CASSPPGVGYNEQFF.

The J gene is TRBJ2-1, the V gene TRBV28, with TRBD1 matching over 7 bases. The CDR3 length is 19 residues. In germline, CDR1 is MDHEN, CDR2 SYDVKM. Germline trimming cut 6 bases from V and 5 bases from J; bases unmatched to any gene: 22. CDR3 nucleotide sequence: TGTGCCAGCAGCCCGGGTCGTCTTCACAGGGGTGATTGGGACAATGAGCAGTTCTTC. It codes for CASSPGRLHRGDWDNEQFF.

The chain couples TRBV4-1 to TRBJ2-5, with D hard to call. Germline CDR1 MGHRA, CDR2 YSYEKL. The CDR3 is 16 residues long. With 0 bases removed from V and 2 bases from J, the gap between germline ends came to 13 bases. CDR3 loop: CASSQDPNWYQETQYF. CDR3 nucleotide sequence: TGCGCCAGCAGCCAAGATCCGAACTGGTATCAAGAGACCCAGTACTTC.

This clone was detected many times. Here the CDR3 reads CASSSGNTGELFF. CDR3 in DNA: TGTGCCAGCAGCTCAGGGAACACCGGGGAGCTGTTTTTT. The rearrangement uses TRBV7-2 and TRBJ2-2; no clear D gene. Germline V gene data show CDR1 as SGHTA and CDR2 as FQGNSA. The V end was cut by 4 bases, the J end by 1 base, with 4 bases between. The CDR3 loop spans 13 amino acids.

The CDR3 sequence is CASRRGAYEQYF. Written as DNA, the CDR3 is TGTGCCAGCAGGAGGGGGGCCTACGAGCAGTACTTC. The chain recombines TRBV28 with TRBJ2-7; D assignment may be TRBD1 or TRBD2 (6 bases each). The germline V and J ends were trimmed by 6 bases and 2 bases, with 8 bases remaining between them. The CDR3 contains 12 residues. Germline CDR1 and CDR2: MDHEN and SYDVKM.

The rearrangement links TRBV11-3 to TRBJ2-5; 7 bases fit TRBD1. The CDR3 totals 14 residues. The V gene end was trimmed by 3 bases and the J gene end by 1 base; junction bases not matched to a gene: 2. Germline lookup yields CDR1 SGHNT and CDR2 YENEEA. CDR3 region: CASSLRGPQETQYF. The CDR3, as DNA: TGTGCCAGCAGCTTGAGGGGGCCCCAAGAGACCCAGTACTTC.

This clone has just one count. One end of the junction does not line up with germline, which may come from a read error. The chain has TRBV6-9 and TRBJ1-1; D might be TRBD1 (5 bases). Looked up from germline, CDR1 is MNHGY and CDR2 is SVAAGI. The CDR3 runs 14 residues. The CDR3 DNA follows: TGCGCCAGCAGTTACTCTTTCCGGGGGGCTGAAGCTTTCTTT. Its protein is CASSYSFRGAEAFF.

This clone has more than one count but fewer than ten. This sequence joins TRBV10-3 and TRBJ2-1; D gene ambiguous. The CDR3 totals 14 residues. V was cut by 2 bases and J by 4 bases, with 9 bases left in between. CDR1 ENHRY and CDR2 SYGVKD come from the germline V gene. The CDR3 loop reads CAISEGVGYNEQFF. Written as DNA, the CDR3 is TGTGCCATCAGTGAGGGGGTAGGATACAATGAGCAGTTCTTC.

The gene calls are TRBV6-5 and TRBJ2-3, with 8 nucleotides matching TRBD1. V dropped 2 bases and J dropped 2; count of bases not matched to a gene: 3. Per the germline V gene, CDR1 is MNHEY and CDR2 is SVGAGI. The CDR3 loop spans 15 amino acids. The CDR3 DNA reads as TGTGCCAGCAGTTACCAGGGGGCGGTCACAGATACGCAGTATTTT. The encoded protein is CASSYQGAVTDTQYF.

This clone was seen only a few times. This chain connects TRBV4-1 to TRBJ2-7, with 13 bases matching TRBD2. The CDR3 has 19 residues. The germline gives CDR1 MGHRA, CDR2 YSYEKL. Germline trimming cut 2 bases from V and 0 bases from J; bases unmatched to any gene: 10. The DNA for the CDR3 is TGCGCCAGCAGCCAACGGACTAGCGGGGGCTATGCGAGCTCCTACGAGCAGTACTTC. Protein: CASSQRTSGGYASSYEQYF.

The chain employs TRBV4-3 and TRBJ2-7; no definite D call. V lost 0 bases, J lost 5 bases, and 8 bases lay in between. This CDR3 has 13 residues. From germline, CDR1 is LGHNA and CDR2 YSLEER. Here the CDR3 DNA reads TGCGCCAGCAGCCAAGATGGATTTAACGAGCAGTACTTC. This gives the protein CASSQDGFNEQYF.

The V gene is TRBV5-1, the J gene TRBJ2-7, with TRBD1 identical over 8 bases. The CDR3 has 15 amino acids. V gave up 3 bases and J gave up 3 bases; unmatched junction bases: 8. Per the germline V gene, CDR1 is SGHRS and CDR2 is YFSETQ. The CDR3 DNA follows: TGCGCCAGCAGCTGGGGGACAGGAACGAACTACGAGCAGTACTTC. The encoded protein is CASSWGTGTNYEQYF.

The chain uses TRBV12-5 and TRBJ2-3, with 8 bases fitting TRBD1. The trim removed 2 bases at V and 9 bases at J, leaving 7 bases unmatched. This CDR3 has 14 amino acids. Looked up from germline, CDR1 is LGHNT and CDR2 is FRNRAP. The CDR3 nucleotides are TGTGCTAGTGGTTTGATAACGGACAGGGACACGCAGTATTTT. This codes for CASGLITDRDTQYF.

In its sample, this clone was seen once. The rearrangement links TRBV6-1 to TRBJ2-3, with D perhaps TRBD2 (5 bases). The CDR3 consists of 14 residues. Looked up from germline, CDR1 is MNHNS and CDR2 is SASEGT. The V end was cut by 10 bases, the J end by 5 bases, with 19 bases between. The CDR3: CATVPQRSGDTQYF. CDR3 DNA: TGTGCCACCGTCCCCCAGCGGAGTGGAGATACGCAGTATTTT.

V usage is TRBV9 and J usage is TRBJ2-1; TRBD1 aligns across 9 bases. The trim removed 0 bases at V and 7 bases at J, leaving 5 bases unmatched. CDR3 length: 15 residues. Germline values: CDR1 SGDLS, CDR2 YYNGEE. CDR3 in DNA: TGTGCCAGCAGCGTAGTTGGGACAGGGTTTAATGAGCAGTTCTTC. Its protein product is CASSVVGTGFNEQFF.

This sequence joins TRBV9 and TRBJ2-7; TRBD2 might be the D (6 bases). CDR3 length equals 14 residues. V was pared by 4 bases and J by 3 bases, with 14 bases between. The V gene's germline CDR1 is SGDLS and CDR2 YYNGEE. The CDR3 region has the DNA TGTGCCAGCAGCCTCGGACTACAAAGCTACGAGCAGTACTTC. Encoded protein: CASSLGLQSYEQYF.

V is TRBV5-1 and J is TRBJ1-3; TRBD1 aligns across 10 bases. CDR1 is SGHRS, CDR2 YFSETQ, per germline. V shed 2 bases, J shed 0 bases, and the junction held 5 bases outside the gene matches. This CDR3 has 17 residues. The CDR3 protein is CASSFGTGESSGNTIYF. The CDR3 DNA is TGCGCCAGCAGCTTCGGGACAGGGGAGTCCTCTGGAAACACCATATATTTT.

J is TRBJ2-7 and V is TRBV25-1, with D tentatively TRBD1 (5 bases). The V gene's germline CDR1 is MGHDK and CDR2 SYGVNS. Trimming pared 2 bases from V and 1 base from J, leaving 15 bases between. This CDR3 is built from 16 residues. The CDR3 sequence: CASSEPRQSRSYEQYF. The DNA of the CDR3 is TGTGCCAGCAGTGAACCGAGACAGTCCCGTTCCTACGAGCAGTACTTC.

The CDR3, as DNA: TGTGCCAGCAGCGCCCGGGACAGGATAAAGTTCTTT. It codes for CASSARDRIKFF. The gene calls are TRBV13 and TRBJ1-1, with 8 nucleotides matching TRBD1. The CDR3 consists of 12 residues. CDR1 is PRHDT, CDR2 FYEKMQ, per germline (reference sequence). The junction had 10 bases not matched to a gene; V was cut back by 5 bases and J by 14 bases.

The chain couples TRBV21-1 to TRBJ1-6; the D segment call TRBD1 is taken from the table without a DNA check. TRBV21-1 is recorded as a pseudogene. There are 18 residues in the CDR3. DNA for the CDR3: TGTGCCAGCAGCAAAGCGGTCAAAACAGGGGGAATAGGTTCACCCCTCCACTTT. Amino acids: CASSKAVKTGGIGSPLHF.

The V and J genes are TRBV28 and TRBJ1-3; unclear D gene. Germline values: CDR1 MDHEN, CDR2 SYDVKM. V lost 10 bases and J 0 bases, leaving 16 bases between the germline ends. The CDR3 is made up of 15 amino acids. CDR3 amino acids: CATYLSGPSGNTIYF. CDR3 DNA sequence: TGTGCCACCTATTTATCTGGCCCCTCTGGAAACACCATATATTTT.